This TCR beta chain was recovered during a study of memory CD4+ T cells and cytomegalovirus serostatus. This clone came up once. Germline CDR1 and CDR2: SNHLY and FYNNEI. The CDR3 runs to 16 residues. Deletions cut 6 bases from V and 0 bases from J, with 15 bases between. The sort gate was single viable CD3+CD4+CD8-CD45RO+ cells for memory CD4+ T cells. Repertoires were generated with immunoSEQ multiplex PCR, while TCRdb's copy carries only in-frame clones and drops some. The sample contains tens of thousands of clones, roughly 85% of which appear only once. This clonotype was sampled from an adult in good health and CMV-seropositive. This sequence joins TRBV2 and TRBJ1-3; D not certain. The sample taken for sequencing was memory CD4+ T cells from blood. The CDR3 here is CASRETHLSSGNTIYF. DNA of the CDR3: TGTGCCAGCAGAGAGACCCACCTGAGCTCTGGAAACACCATATATTTT.